This T cell receptor beta chain was captured in a study of blood T cell repertoires in COVID-19. Study summary: Samples taken during acute and convalescent COVID-19 were collected in the United States, Italy and Spain.

V lost 3 bases and J 9 bases, leaving 17 bases between the germline ends. In germline, CDR1 is SNHLY, CDR2 FYNNEI. This CDR3 spans 14 amino acids. Libraries were prepared by immunoSEQ multiplex PCR; TCRdb keeps only in-frame clonotypes and omits some of them. Among around 250,000 clones listed, 70% to 90% were seen once. V is TRBV2 and J is TRBJ1-1, with D perhaps TRBD1 (5 bases). This receptor was obtained from a woman between 45 and 65 years old with acute COVID-19. Sample: PBMCs or T cells enriched from blood (not recorded which). DNA for the CDR3: TGTGCCAGCAGTGAGGCGGGGACTGGAATTAAAGCTTTCTTT. As protein: CASSEAGTGIKAFF.